The entry below describes one T cell receptor (beta chain). Its cognate antigen is unknown. Germline V CDR1 and CDR2: LGHNA, YSLEER. CDR3 length equals 17 residues. The ends were cut back, 0 bases at V and 6 bases at J, with 18 bases in the middle. This entry belongs to a study of T cells in localized non-small cell lung cancer. Libraries were prepared by immunoSEQ multiplex PCR; TCRdb keeps only in-frame clonotypes and omits some of them. Among more than 12,000 clones listed, roughly 84% were seen once. Findings of the study overall: Across samples, adjacent lung featured a median roughly 62 of the top 100 tumor clones. Longer overall survival associated with higher blood T cell density; shorter survival with higher adjacent-lung clonality. A single tumor region was sequenced, leaving heterogeneity possible. Uninvolved adjacent lung had higher T cell clonality than tumor and all other tissues.

The sequenced sample was peripheral blood, obtained before any cancer treatment. This clonotype originated in a female donor older than 55 with stage I squamous cell lung carcinoma. The chain has TRBV4-3 and TRBJ1-3; D is unresolved. Here the CDR3 DNA reads TGCGCCAGCAGCCAAGATAGGACCTACCGGGGAGAAAACACCATATATTTT. Translation gives CASSQDRTYRGENTIYF.